This TCR beta chain was captured by sequencing in a study of T cell responses to AZD1222 COVID-19 vaccine. Study-level findings and limits: Possibly, clonal diversity was underestimated; donors were largely white British and included more females. Rises in breadth and depth of Spike-specific TCRs came after two AZD1222 doses. No repertoire was sampled before or during the peak T cell response, only after it. Among those given AZD1222, only six were seropositive at baseline.

Worth noting for this clone: Antigen specificity is unknown.

The CDR3 runs 14 residues. V shed 4 bases and J 4 bases; nucleotides not matched to a gene: 6. Germline V gene lookup returns CDR1 MNHEY and CDR2 SVGAGI. Method: immunoSEQ multiplex PCR; TCRdb's copy keeps in-frame clones and lacks some. The sample yields 100,000 to 150,000 clones, approximately 85% seen once. The rearrangement joins TRBV6-5 to TRBJ1-1; 7 bases are a match to TRBD1. The clonotype originates from an adult who received the MenACWY meningococcal vaccine as a control. The sample in question was peripheral blood, obtained 28 days after the second dose of the MenACWY control vaccine. In DNA form, the CDR3 reads TGTGCCAGCAGTTCGGCGGCAGGGGGCACTGAAGCTTTCTTT. It yields the protein CASSSAAGGTEAFF.